These 5 T cell receptor beta chains were sequenced from one sample in a study of blood T cell repertoires in COVID-19. Profiling relied on immunoSEQ multiplex PCR, and the TCRdb table lists in-frame clones only, not all of them. The sample contains some 300,000 clones, approximately 89% of which appear only once. The specimen sequenced was PBMCs or T cells enriched from blood (not recorded which). These receptors all come from a woman aged 45-60 years who had been exposed to COVID-19.

V usage is TRBV18 and J usage is TRBJ1-4, with 7 bases aligning to TRBD1. J gave up 7 bases and V 6 bases, and 8 bases lay outside the gene matches. The CDR3 runs to 14 residues. Germline V gene lookup returns CDR1 KGHSH and CDR2 LQKENI. The CDR3 loop reads CASSLDRASEKLFF. As DNA, the CDR3 is TGTGCCAGCTCCCTAGACAGGGCGAGTGAAAAACTGTTTTTT.

The J gene is TRBJ2-7, the V gene TRBV10-2; weak D call: TRBD1 (6 bases). Germline CDR1 and CDR2: WSHSY and SAAADI. The CDR3 consists of 16 residues. V was pared by 1 base and J by 6 bases, with 19 bases between. In DNA form, the CDR3 reads TGCGCCAGCAGTGAGTACTACTCCGGGACACTCGGCGAGCAGTACTTC. It yields the protein CASSEYYSGTLGEQYF.

The V and J genes are TRBV4-1 and TRBJ2-7; 11 nucleotides match TRBD1. V trimming: 3 bases; J trimming: 6 bases; junction bases outside the gene matches: 7. The CDR3 length is 15 residues. Germline lookup yields CDR1 MGHRA and CDR2 YSYEKL. CDR3 loop: CASSQAGTGGVEQYF. The CDR3 DNA reads TGCGCCAGCAGCCAGGCCGGGACAGGGGGTGTCGAGCAGTACTTC.

This clone occurred once. The J gene is TRBJ1-6, the V gene TRBV19; perhaps TRBD1 as D (6 bases). Trimming removed 6 bases at V and 5 bases at J, with 14 bases between. The CDR3 extends over 15 amino acids. From germline, CDR1 is LNHDA and CDR2 SQIVND (reference sequence). The CDR3 DNA follows: TGTGCCAGTAGAAGGACAGAAAGTAATAATTCACCCCTCCACTTT. Translated, it gives CASRRTESNNSPLHF.

This chain joins TRBV5-1 and TRBJ1-6; no firm D call. This CDR3 contains 16 residues. The germline V and J ends were trimmed by 5 bases and 0 bases, with 12 bases remaining between them. The germline gives CDR1 SGHRS, CDR2 YFSETQ. Here the CDR3 DNA reads TGCGCCAGCAGGCTCGATTATAGCTCCTATAATTCACCCCTCCACTTT. It specifies CASRLDYSSYNSPLHF.